This T cell receptor (beta chain) came from a study of blood T cell repertoires in COVID-19. Study background: Sites in the United States, Italy and Spain provided acute and convalescent COVID-19 samples.

The ends lost 4 bases at V and 5 bases at J; junction bases unmatched: 13. The CDR3 has 17 residues. From germline, CDR1 is SGHNT and CDR2 YYREEE (reference sequence). Here immunoSEQ multiplex PCR was the method, and the copy in TCRdb shows in-frame clones only, minus some. The table includes 170,000 or so clones, 60% to 80% detected once. The sequence was collected from a woman aged 70-85 years with acute or convalescent COVID-19. Specimen: peripheral blood. The V call is TRBV5-4, the J call TRBJ2-2; 8 bases map to TRBD2. In DNA form, the CDR3 reads TGTGCCAGCAGCCCCGGGGCTAGCGGGCAACGAACCGGGGAGCTGTTTTTT. Protein product: CASSPGASGQRTGELFF.